This is a list of T cell receptor beta chains from one sample in a study of blood T cells in healthy people across ages. TCRdb processed the 5' RACE reads anew with MiXCR; each CDR3 protein has one entry. The data hold 650,000 to 1,000,000 distinct CDR3 sequences, with 35% to 40% observed a single time. The specimen sequenced was blood. These receptors were obtained from a man aged 18 to 35 in good health. Both conserved end residues are part of each CDR3. A D gene is named only where the DNA matches it firmly. Clone size is given for some rows only: seen once, a few or many times, or a class if the clone is expanded.

TRBJ2-3 | - | - | TRBV12-3/TRBV12-4 | CASSLQGLSTDTQYF | TGTGCCAGCAGTTTACAGGGATTGAGCACAGATACGCAGTATTTT
TRBJ1-6 | - | few | TRBV4-1 | CASSHGRVVDSPLHF | TGCGCCAGCAGCCATGGGAGGGTGGTTGATTCACCCCTCCACTTT
TRBJ1-5 | - | many | TRBV4-1 | CASSLQVDPNQPQHF | TGCGCCAGCAGCCTACAAGTGGATCCCAATCAGCCCCAGCATTTT
TRBJ1-4 | TRBD1 | - | TRBV4-1 | CASSQKIPGQSNEKLFF | TGCGCCAGCAGCCAAAAGATCCCGGGACAGAGTAATGAAAAACTGTTTTTT
TRBJ1-2 | - | few | TRBV13 | CASSYPTEPSYGYTF | TGTGCCAGCAGCTACCCCACGGAGCCTAGCTATGGCTACACCTTC
TRBJ2-5 | TRBD2 | - | TRBV29-1 | CSVEGLAGGIRNEQYF | TGCAGCGTTGAAGGGTTAGCGGGGGGGATCCGCAATGAGCAGTACTTC
TRBJ2-7 | - | - | TRBV12-5 | CASGLAEAGEQYF | TGTGCTAGTGGTTTGGCCGAGGCCGGCGAGCAGTACTTC
TRBJ2-1 | TRBD2 | - | TRBV2 | CASSKGLAGGLNNEQFF | TGTGCCAGCAGTAAAGGACTAGCGGGAGGTTTAAACAATGAGCAGTTCTTC
TRBJ1-6 | - | - | TRBV27 | CASSEGVSPLHF | TGTGCCAGCAGCGAGGGGGTTTCACCCCTCCACTTT
TRBJ1-2 | TRBD1 | - | TRBV9 | CASSAAPGQGNYGYTF | TGTGCCAGCAGCGCAGCACCGGGACAGGGAAACTATGGCTACACCTTC
TRBJ2-1 | TRBD1 | few | TRBV7-2 | CASSFGQGRFF | TGTGCCAGCAGCTTCGGACAGGGTCGGTTCTTC
TRBJ1-2 | - | few | TRBV12-3/TRBV12-4 | CASRGVTTNYGYTF | TGTGCCAGCAGAGGCGTTACGACTAACTATGGCTACACCTTC
TRBJ2-7 | TRBD2 | - | TRBV20-1 | CSARDSGGTGGRSEQYF | TGCAGTGCTAGAGATTCTGGTGGGACCGGGGGGAGATCTGAGCAGTACTTC
TRBJ2-1 | TRBD1 | once | TRBV2 | CASSEGTGFNEQFF | TGTGCCAGCAGCGAGGGGACAGGTTTTAACGAGCAGTTCTTC
TRBJ2-7 | TRBD2 | - | TRBV2 | CARTRTSGGSLSYNEQYF | TGTGCCAGGACCAGGACTAGCGGGGGGTCCCTCTCCTACAATGAGCAGTACTTC
TRBJ2-5 | - | - | TRBV20-1 | CSARDVADWGETQYF | TGCAGTGCTAGAGATGTTGCGGACTGGGGGGAGACCCAGTACTTC
TRBJ2-7 | - | many | TRBV7-2 | CASSSLFTQQYF | TGTGCCAGCAGCTCCCTATTCACCCAGCAGTACTTC
TRBJ2-1 | - | - | TRBV7-2 | CASSLDSQGLLDEQFF | TGTGCCAGCAGCTTAGATTCGCAGGGGCTTTTAGATGAGCAGTTCTTC
TRBJ2-7 | - | - | TRBV7-7 | CASTRKGGRNYNEQYF | TGTGCTAGCACCCGTAAAGGGGGGAGGAACTACAATGAGCAGTACTTC